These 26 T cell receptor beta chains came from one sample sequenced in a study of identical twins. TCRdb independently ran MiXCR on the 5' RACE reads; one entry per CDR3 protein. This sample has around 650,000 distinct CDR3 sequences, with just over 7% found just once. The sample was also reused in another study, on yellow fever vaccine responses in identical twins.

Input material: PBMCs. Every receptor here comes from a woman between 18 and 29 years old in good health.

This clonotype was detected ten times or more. The CDR3 protein is CASTGGYQETQYF. The CDR3 region has the DNA TGTGCCAGTACGGGAGGGTACCAAGAGACCCAGTACTTC. The chain couples TRBV28 to TRBJ2-5; 8 bases match TRBD2. CDR1 is MDHEN, CDR2 SYDVKM, per germline. The CDR3 covers 13 residues. V was pared by 9 bases and J by 0 bases, with 3 bases of the junction left unmatched.

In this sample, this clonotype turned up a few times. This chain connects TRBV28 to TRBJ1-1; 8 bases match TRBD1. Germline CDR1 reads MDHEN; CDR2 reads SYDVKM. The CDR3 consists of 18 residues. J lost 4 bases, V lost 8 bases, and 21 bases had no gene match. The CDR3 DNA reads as TGTGCCAGCTATCACTCTACCGGGACAGGTAAATTTGGCACTGAAGCTTTCTTT. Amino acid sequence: CASYHSTGTGKFGTEAFF.

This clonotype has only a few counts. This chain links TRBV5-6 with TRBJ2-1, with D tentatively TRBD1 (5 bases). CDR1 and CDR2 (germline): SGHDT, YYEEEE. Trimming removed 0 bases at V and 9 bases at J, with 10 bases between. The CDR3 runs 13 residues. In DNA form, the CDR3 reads TGTGCCAGCAGCTTGGAAGGGGCCCCTGAGCAGTTCTTC. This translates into CASSLEGAPEQFF.

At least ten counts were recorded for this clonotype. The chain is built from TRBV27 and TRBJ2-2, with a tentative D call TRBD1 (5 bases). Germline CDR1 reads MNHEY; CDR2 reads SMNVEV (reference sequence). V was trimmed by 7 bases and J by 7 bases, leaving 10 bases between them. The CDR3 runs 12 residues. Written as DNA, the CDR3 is TGTGCCAGCAAGCAGGGAATCGGGGAGCTGTTTTTT. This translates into CASKQGIGELFF.

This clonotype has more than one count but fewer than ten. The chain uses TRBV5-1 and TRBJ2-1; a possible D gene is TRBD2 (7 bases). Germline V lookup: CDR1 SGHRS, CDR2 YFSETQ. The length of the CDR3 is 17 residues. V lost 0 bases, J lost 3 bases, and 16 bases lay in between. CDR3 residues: CASSLGGGPNIYNEQFF. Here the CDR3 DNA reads TGCGCCAGCAGCTTGGGGGGGGGCCCTAATATCTACAATGAGCAGTTCTTC.

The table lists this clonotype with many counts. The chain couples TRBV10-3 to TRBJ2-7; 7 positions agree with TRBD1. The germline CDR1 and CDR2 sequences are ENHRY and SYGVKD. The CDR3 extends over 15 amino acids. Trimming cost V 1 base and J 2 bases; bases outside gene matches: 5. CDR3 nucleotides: TGTGCCATCAGTGAGTGGGGGACAGTGGCCTACGAGCAGTACTTC. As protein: CAISEWGTVAYEQYF.

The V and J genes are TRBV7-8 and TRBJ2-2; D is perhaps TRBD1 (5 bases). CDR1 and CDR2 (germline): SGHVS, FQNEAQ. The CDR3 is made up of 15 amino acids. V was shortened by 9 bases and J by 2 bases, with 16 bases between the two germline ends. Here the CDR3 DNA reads TGTGCCAGTACAGGCGATAGAATAAACACCGGGGAGCTGTTTTTT. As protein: CASTGDRINTGELFF.

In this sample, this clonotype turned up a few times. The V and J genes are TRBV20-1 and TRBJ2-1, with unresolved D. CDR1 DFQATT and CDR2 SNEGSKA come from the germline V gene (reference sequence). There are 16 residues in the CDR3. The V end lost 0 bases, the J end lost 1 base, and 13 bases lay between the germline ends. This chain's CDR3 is CSARDLDPKSYNEQFF. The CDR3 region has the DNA TGCAGTGCTAGAGACCTGGATCCCAAGTCCTACAATGAGCAGTTCTTC.

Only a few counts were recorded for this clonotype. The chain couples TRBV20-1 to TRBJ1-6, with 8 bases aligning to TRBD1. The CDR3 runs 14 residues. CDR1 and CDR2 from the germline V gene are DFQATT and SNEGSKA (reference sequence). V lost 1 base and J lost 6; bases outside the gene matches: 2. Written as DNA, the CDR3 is TGCAGTGCTAGAGTTGGACAGGGTAATTCACCCCTCCACTTT. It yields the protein CSARVGQGNSPLHF.

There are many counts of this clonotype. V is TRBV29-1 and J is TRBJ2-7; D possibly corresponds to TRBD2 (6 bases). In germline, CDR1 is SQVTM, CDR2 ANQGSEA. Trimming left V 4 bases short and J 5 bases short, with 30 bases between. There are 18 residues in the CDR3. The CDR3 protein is CSVVLSGLAPGRGHEQYF. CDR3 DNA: TGCAGCGTTGTTTTATCAGGGCTAGCTCCCGGGAGAGGGCACGAGCAGTACTTC.

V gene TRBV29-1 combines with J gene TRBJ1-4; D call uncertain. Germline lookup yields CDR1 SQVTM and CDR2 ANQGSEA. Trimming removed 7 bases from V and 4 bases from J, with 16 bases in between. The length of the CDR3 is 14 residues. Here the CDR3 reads CSARILGINEKLFF. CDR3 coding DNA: TGCAGCGCCCGGATATTAGGGATTAATGAAAAACTGTTTTTT.

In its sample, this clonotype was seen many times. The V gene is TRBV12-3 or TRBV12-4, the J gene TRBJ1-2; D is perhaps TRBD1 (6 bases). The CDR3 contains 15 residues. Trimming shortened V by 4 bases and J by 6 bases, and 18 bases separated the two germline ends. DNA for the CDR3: TGTGCCAGCAGTTACAGGGAGACTCCGCTTCATGGCTACACCTTC. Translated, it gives CASSYRETPLHGYTF.

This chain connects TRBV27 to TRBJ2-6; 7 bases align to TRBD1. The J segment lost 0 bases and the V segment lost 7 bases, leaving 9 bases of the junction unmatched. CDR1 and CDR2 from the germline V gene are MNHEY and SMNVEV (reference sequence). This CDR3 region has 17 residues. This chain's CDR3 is CASTRTGLSSGANVLTF. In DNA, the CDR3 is TGTGCCAGCACCCGGACAGGCCTCAGCTCTGGGGCCAACGTCCTGACTTTC.

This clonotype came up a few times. This chain's CDR3 is CASSQGRSYNSPLHF. In DNA, the CDR3 is TGCGCCAGCAGCCAAGGGAGATCCTATAATTCACCCCTCCACTTT. V gene TRBV4-1 combines with J gene TRBJ1-6; no reliable D call. V lost 1 base to trimming and J lost 1 base, with 5 bases between them. Germline V gene data show CDR1 as MGHRA and CDR2 as YSYEKL. The CDR3 totals 15 residues.

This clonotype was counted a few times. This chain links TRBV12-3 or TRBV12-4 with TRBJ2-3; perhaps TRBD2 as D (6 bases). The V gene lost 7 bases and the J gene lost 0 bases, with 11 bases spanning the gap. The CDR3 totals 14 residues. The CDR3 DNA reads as TGTGCCAGCAAATCAGGGACTAGCACAGATACGCAGTATTTT. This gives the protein CASKSGTSTDTQYF.

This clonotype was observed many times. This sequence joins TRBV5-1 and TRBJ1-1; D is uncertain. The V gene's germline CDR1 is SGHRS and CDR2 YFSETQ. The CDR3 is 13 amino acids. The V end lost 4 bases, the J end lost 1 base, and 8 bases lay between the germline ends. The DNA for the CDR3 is TGCGCCAGCAGCCTAGAGAAGAACACTGAAGCTTTCTTT. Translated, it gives CASSLEKNTEAFF.

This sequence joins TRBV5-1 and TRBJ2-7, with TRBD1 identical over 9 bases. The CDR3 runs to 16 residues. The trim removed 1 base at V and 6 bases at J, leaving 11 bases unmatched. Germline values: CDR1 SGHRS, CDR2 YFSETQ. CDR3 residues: CASSLTPGQGISEQYV. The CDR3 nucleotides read TGCGCCAGCAGCTTGACCCCGGGACAGGGAATCTCCGAGCAGTACGTC.

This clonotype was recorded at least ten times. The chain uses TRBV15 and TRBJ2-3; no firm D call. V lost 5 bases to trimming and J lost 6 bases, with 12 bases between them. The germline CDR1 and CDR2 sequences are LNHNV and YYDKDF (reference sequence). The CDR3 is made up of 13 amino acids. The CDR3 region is CATSEPPSDTQYF. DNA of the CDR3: TGTGCCACCAGCGAGCCCCCTTCCGATACGCAGTATTTT.

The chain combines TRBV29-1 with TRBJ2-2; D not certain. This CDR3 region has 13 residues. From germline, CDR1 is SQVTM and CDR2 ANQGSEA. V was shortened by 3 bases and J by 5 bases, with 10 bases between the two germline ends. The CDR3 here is CSVDVVGTGELFF. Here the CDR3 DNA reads TGCAGCGTTGACGTGGTGGGGACCGGGGAGCTGTTTTTT.

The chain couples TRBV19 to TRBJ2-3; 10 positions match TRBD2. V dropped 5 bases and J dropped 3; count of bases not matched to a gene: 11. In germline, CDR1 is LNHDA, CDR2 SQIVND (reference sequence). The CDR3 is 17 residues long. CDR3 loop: CASSASVGSGRTDTQYF. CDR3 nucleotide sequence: TGTGCCAGTAGTGCCTCTGTTGGTAGCGGGAGGACAGATACGCAGTATTTT. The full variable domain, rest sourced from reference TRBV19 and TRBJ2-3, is DGGITQSPKYLFRKEGQNVTLSCEQNLNHDAMYWYRQDPGQGLRLIYYSQIVNDFQKGDIAEGYSVSREKKESFPLTVTSAQKNPTAFYLCASSASVGSGRTDTQYFGPGTRLTVL.

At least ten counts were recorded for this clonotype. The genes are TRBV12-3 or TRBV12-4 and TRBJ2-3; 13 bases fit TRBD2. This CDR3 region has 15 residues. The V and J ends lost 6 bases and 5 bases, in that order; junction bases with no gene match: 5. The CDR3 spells CASRPTSGRQDTQYF. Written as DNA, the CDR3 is TGTGCCAGCAGGCCGACTAGCGGGAGGCAAGATACGCAGTATTTT.

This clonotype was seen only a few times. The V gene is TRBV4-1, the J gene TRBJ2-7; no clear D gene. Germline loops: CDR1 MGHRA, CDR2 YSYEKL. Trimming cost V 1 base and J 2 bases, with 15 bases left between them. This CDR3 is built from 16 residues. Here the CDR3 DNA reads TGCGCCAGCAGCCAAGTAGGGCTCACGCCCCCCTACGAGCAGTACTTC. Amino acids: CASSQVGLTPPYEQYF.

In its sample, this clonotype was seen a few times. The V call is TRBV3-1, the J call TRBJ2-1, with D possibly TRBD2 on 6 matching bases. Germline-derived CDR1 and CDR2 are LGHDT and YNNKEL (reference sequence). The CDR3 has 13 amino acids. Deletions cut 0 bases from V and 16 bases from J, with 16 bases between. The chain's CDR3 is CASSQDGGSSSFF. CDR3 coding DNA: TGTGCCAGCAGCCAAGATGGGGGGTCTAGTTCCTTCTTC.

CDR3 protein: CASSWGFTGELFF. CDR3 DNA: TGTGCCAGCAGCTGGGGATTCACCGGGGAGCTGTTTTTT. The rearrangement joins TRBV3-1 to TRBJ2-2; D gene unclear. V lost 5 bases and J 4 bases, leaving 8 bases between the germline ends. The CDR3 length is 13 residues. The germline V gene has CDR1 LGHDT and CDR2 YNNKEL (reference sequence).

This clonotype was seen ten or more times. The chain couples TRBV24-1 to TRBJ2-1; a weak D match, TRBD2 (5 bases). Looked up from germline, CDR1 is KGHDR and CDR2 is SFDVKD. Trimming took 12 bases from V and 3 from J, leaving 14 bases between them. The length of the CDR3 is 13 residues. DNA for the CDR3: TGTGCCGCCCAGCGGACCAGCTACAATGAGCAGTTCTTC. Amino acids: CAAQRTSYNEQFF.

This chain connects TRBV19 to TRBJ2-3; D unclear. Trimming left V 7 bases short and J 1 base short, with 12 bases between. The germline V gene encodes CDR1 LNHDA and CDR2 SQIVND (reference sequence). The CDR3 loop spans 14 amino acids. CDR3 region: CASTVERGTDTQYF. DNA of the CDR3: TGTGCCAGTACCGTAGAAAGGGGCACAGATACGCAGTATTTT.